This T cell receptor beta chain derives from a study of T-cell memory formation after mild COVID-19. With constant-segment primers, 5'RACE yielded cDNA libraries of TCR alpha and TCR beta that carried sample barcodes and UMIs. In TCRdb, the 5' RACE reads were re-called with MiXCR into one record per CDR3 protein. This table has 150,000 or so distinct CDR3 sequences, approximately 10% appearing once. V lost 5 bases and J 0 bases, leaving 9 bases between the germline ends. Germline loops: CDR1 SGHTA, CDR2 FQGNSA. There are 14 residues in the CDR3. The chain combines TRBV7-2 with TRBJ2-3; D is unclear. The sample was PBMCs or a T cell subset sorted from them (not recorded which). The clonotype was recovered from a man between 18 and 35 years old who had mild COVID-19 (a few samples of this study predate the infection). Cell type and time point are not known. Here the CDR3 DNA reads TGTGCCAGCAGCACCGGGCCAAGCACAGATACGCAGTATTTT. Translating gives CASSTGPSTDTQYF. The variable domain in full, with the rest retrieved from reference TRBV7-2 and TRBJ2-3, is GAGVSQSPSNKVTEKGKDVELRCDPISGHTALYWYRQSLGQGLEFLIYFQGNSAPDKSGLPSDRFSAERTGGSVSTLTIQRTQQEDSAVYLCASSTGPSTDTQYFGPGTRLTVL.